The T cell receptor beta chain described here comes from a study of T cell clones after liver transplantation. The repertoire was sequenced with immunoSEQ multiplex PCR; TCRdb's copy has only in-frame clones and lacks some. The data contain some 80,000 clones, about 85% of them singletons. Germline V CDR1 and CDR2: KGHSH, LQKENI. CDR3 length equals 15 residues. The V segment lost 3 bases and the J segment 10 bases; nucleotides outside the gene matches: 5. The sequence was obtained from a human patient who received a liver transplant. Some T cells may arise from the graft donor. The starting material was CD4+ T cells from blood, obtained less than 50 months after liver transplant. The chain links TRBV18 to TRBJ2-1, with 14 bases aligning to TRBD2. The CDR3 DNA follows: TGTGCCAGCTCACCGACTAGCGGGGGGGCCATAGAGCAGTTCTTC. Its translation: CASSPTSGGAIEQFF.